Listed here are 25 T cell receptor beta chains from one sample, sequenced in a study of radiation and T cells in renal cell carcinoma. Time point defined: blood 4 weeks post-SBRT, at nephrectomy. Treatment described: 15 Gy SBRT to primary tumor, nephrectomy 4 weeks later. Sequencing used immunoSEQ multiplex PCR; TCRdb keeps in-frame clones, though not all of them. Here the sample spans about 90,000 clones, over 80% being singletons. Sequences were derived from blood, sampled from a patient whose treatment included radiotherapy and nephrectomy. The source is a man over 45 with renal cell carcinoma.

This clone was seen just once. V is TRBV19 and J is TRBJ2-5; 7 positions agree with TRBD2. J was trimmed by 4 bases and V by 0 bases; bases with no gene match: 5. Germline V CDR1 and CDR2: LNHDA, SQIVND (reference sequence). The CDR3 runs 15 residues. CDR3 sequence: CASSIDPGGGETQYF. In nucleotides, the CDR3 is TGTGCCAGTAGTATAGATCCGGGAGGCGGAGAGACCCAGTACTTC.

This rearrangement joins TRBV5-1 to TRBJ2-5; TRBD1 might be the D (6 bases). Germline values: CDR1 SGHRS, CDR2 YFSETQ. Trimming took 5 bases from V and 2 from J, leaving 10 bases between them. The CDR3 contains 13 residues. This CDR3 reads CASRDSGQETQYF. The CDR3 DNA is TGCGCCAGCAGGGACAGCGGACAAGAGACCCAGTACTTC.

The chain employs TRBV5-1 and TRBJ2-1, with TRBD2 identical over 11 bases. CDR3 size: 14 residues. CDR1 is SGHRS and CDR2 is YFSETQ in the germline V gene. The V segment lost 5 bases and the J segment 6 bases; nucleotides outside the gene matches: 4. CDR3 sequence (DNA): TGCGCCAGCAGTCCCGGGACTAGCGGCAATGAGCAGTTCTTC. This sequence encodes CASSPGTSGNEQFF.

The chain is built from TRBV4-1 and TRBJ2-3, with TRBD2 as a possible D gene (6 bases). Between the trimmed V and J ends, which lost 7 bases and 0 bases, there was a span of 14 bases. Germline V gene lookup returns CDR1 MGHRA and CDR2 YSYEKL. This CDR3 spans 15 amino acids. CDR3 region: CASTARGVSTDTQYF. CDR3 bases: TGCGCCAGCACCGCACGCGGGGTTAGCACAGATACGCAGTATTTT.

In DNA form, the CDR3 reads TGTGCCAGCAGCCAAGACAGGGACTATGGCTACACCTTC. As protein: CASSQDRDYGYTF. This rearrangement joins TRBV14 to TRBJ1-2; D possibly corresponds to TRBD1 (5 bases). This CDR3 is 13 amino acids long. The germline V gene encodes CDR1 SGHDN and CDR2 FVKESK. Trimming left V 0 bases short and J 3 bases short, with 5 bases between.

The chain is built from TRBV18 and TRBJ2-1; D tentatively fits TRBD1 or TRBD2 (5 bases each). CDR3 length equals 16 residues. The V and J ends lost 5 bases and 1 base respectively, with 15 bases between them. Germline V lookup: CDR1 KGHSH, CDR2 LQKENI. The CDR3 DNA reads TGTGCCAGCTCATCCTTCCGGGACCCGTCCTACAATGAGCAGTTCTTC. It is translated as CASSSFRDPSYNEQFF.

This clone was detected once. This chain uses TRBV14 with TRBJ2-3, with unresolved D. The germline V and J ends were trimmed by 4 bases and 0 bases, with 14 bases remaining between them. Germline CDR1 reads SGHDN; CDR2 reads FVKESK. This CDR3 is 16 amino acids long. The CDR3 DNA is TGTGCCAGCAGCCGAGTCGGCGGAGATAGCACAGATACGCAGTATTTT. Translated, it gives CASSRVGGDSTDTQYF. Full variable domain (missing parts from reference TRBV14 and TRBJ2-3): EAGVTQFPSHSVIEKGQTVTLRCDPISGHDNLYWYRRVMGKEIKFLLHFVKESKQDESGMPNNRFLAERTGGTYSTLKVQPAELEDSGVYFCASSRVGGDSTDTQYFGPGTRLTVL.

The chain carries TRBV6-5 and TRBJ1-6; D is ambiguous. Germline V CDR1 and CDR2: MNHEY, SVGAGI. V lost 6 bases and J 3 bases, leaving 12 bases between the germline ends. This CDR3 contains 15 residues. Here the CDR3 DNA reads TGTGCCAGCAGACAGCAGGAGAACTATAATTCACCCCTCCACTTT. It codes for CASRQQENYNSPLHF.

The chain employs TRBV4-3 and TRBJ2-7; 8 nucleotides agree with TRBD2. This CDR3 has 15 residues. J lost 1 base, V lost 5 bases, and 7 bases had no gene match. Germline assignment: CDR1 LGHNA and CDR2 YSLEER. CDR3 sequence (DNA): TGCGCCAGCAGCTGGACGGGGGGGCCTTCCTACGAGCAGTACTTC. Residues: CASSWTGGPSYEQYF.

The chain joins TRBV10-3 to TRBJ2-2; maybe TRBD2 (5 bases). CDR3 size: 16 residues. V was shortened by 8 bases and J by 4 bases, with 20 bases between the two germline ends. Germline values: CDR1 ENHRY, CDR2 SYGVKD. CDR3 nucleotide sequence: TGTGCCATCGCACTAGTTGTGCCCCCAGGCACCGGGGAGCTGTTTTTT. This codes for CAIALVVPPGTGELFF.

This clone was recorded once. The chain recombines TRBV13 with TRBJ2-7; D may be TRBD1 or TRBD2 (5 bases each). The V gene's germline CDR1 is PRHDT and CDR2 FYEKMQ (reference sequence). The V end was cut by 5 bases, the J end by 6 bases, with 14 bases between. CDR3 length equals 13 residues. CDR3 loop: CASSRQRGTEQYF. CDR3 in DNA: TGTGCCAGCAGCCGTCAGAGAGGGACCGAGCAGTACTTC.

This clone came up once. The J gene is TRBJ2-3, the V gene TRBV19; no reliable D call. V lost 3 bases and J lost 0, with 10 bases in between. Germline V gene lookup returns CDR1 LNHDA and CDR2 SQIVND (reference sequence). This CDR3 comprises 15 residues. The CDR3 sequence is CASSMYRASTDTQYF. The CDR3, as DNA: TGTGCCAGTAGTATGTATAGGGCTAGCACAGATACGCAGTATTTT.

The chain carries TRBV20-1 and TRBJ2-1; D is undetermined. The V end was cut by 4 bases, the J end by 7 bases, with 5 bases between. This CDR3 has 10 amino acids. The germline gives CDR1 DFQATT, CDR2 SNEGSKA (reference sequence). DNA for the CDR3: TGCAGTGCTAAAAATAATGAGCAGTTCTTC. Amino acids: CSAKNNEQFF.

The rearrangement joins TRBV19 to TRBJ1-5; 7 bases are a match to TRBD1. Germline V CDR1 and CDR2: LNHDA, SQIVND (reference sequence). CDR3 length: 15 residues. The trim removed 6 bases at V and 1 base at J, leaving 6 bases unmatched. As DNA, the CDR3 is TGTGCCAGTAGGGAAATACAGGGGAGCAATCAGCCCCAGCATTTT. Residues: CASREIQGSNQPQHF.

The genes are TRBV7-6 and TRBJ1-1; D is undetermined. The CDR3 extends over 13 amino acids. CDR1 SGHVS and CDR2 FNYEAQ come from the germline V gene. Trimming removed 6 bases at V and 3 bases at J, with 11 bases between. Written as DNA, the CDR3 is TGTGCCAGCAGTTTTGTTAGGGACACTGAAGCTTTCTTT. Residues: CASSFVRDTEAFF.

The chain recombines TRBV27 with TRBJ1-6; 8 positions agree with TRBD1. V lost 3 bases and J lost 9; bases outside the gene matches: 7. The CDR3 totals 15 residues. Germline assignment: CDR1 MNHEY and CDR2 SMNVEV (reference sequence). The CDR3 DNA reads as TGTGCCAGCAGTTTCCTGGACAGGGAAGGTTCACCCCTCCACTTT. This sequence encodes CASSFLDREGSPLHF.

The CDR3 region has the DNA TGTGCCAGCAGCGCCAACAGGGGAAGGGATGAGCAGTTCTTC. Protein: CASSANRGRDEQFF. The chain carries TRBV7-2 and TRBJ2-1; 7 bases line up with TRBD1. V gave up 5 bases and J gave up 8 bases; unmatched junction bases: 9. This CDR3 has 14 residues. Per germline, CDR1 SGHTA and CDR2 FQGNSA. The whole variable domain, filled in from reference TRBV7-2 and TRBJ2-1, reads GAGVSQSPSNKVTEKGKDVELRCDPISGHTALYWYRQSLGQGLEFLIYFQGNSAPDKSGLPSDRFSAERTGGSVSTLTIQRTQQEDSAVYLCASSANRGRDEQFFGPGTRLTVL.

This chain connects TRBV6-5 to TRBJ2-7; D is perhaps TRBD1 (6 bases). Germline CDR1 reads MNHEY; CDR2 reads SVGAGI. The CDR3 runs 14 residues. The V end lost 4 bases, the J end lost 4 bases, and 14 bases lay between the germline ends. The CDR3 DNA sequence: TGTGCCAGCAGTTCTGTAACAGGGAATTACGAGCAGTACTTC. Encoded protein: CASSSVTGNYEQYF.

V and J are TRBV7-8 and TRBJ1-3; unclear D gene. CDR1 is SGHVS and CDR2 is FQNEAQ in the germline V gene. Trimming took 5 bases from V and 3 from J, leaving 23 bases between them. This CDR3 comprises 18 residues. CDR3 DNA sequence: TGTGCCAGCAGCACATCTAAGGAACTGCCGGCGTTTGGAAACACCATATATTTT. Translated: CASSTSKELPAFGNTIYF. The entire variable domain, with the rest obtained from reference TRBV7-8 and TRBJ1-3, is as follows: GAGVSQSPRYKVAKRGQDVALRCDPISGHVSLFWYQQALGQGPEFLTYFQNEAQLDKSGLPSDRFFAERPEGSVSTLKIQRTQQEDSAVYLCASSTSKELPAFGNTIYFGEGSWLTVV.

The chain links TRBV12-5 to TRBJ2-7, with D uncertain. V was clipped by 0 bases and J by 5 bases, with 17 bases between them. The germline gives CDR1 LGHNT, CDR2 FRNRAP. The CDR3 has 16 residues. CDR3 protein: CASGLVWQILWNEQYF. The CDR3 coding sequence is TGTGCTAGTGGTTTGGTATGGCAGATCCTATGGAACGAGCAGTACTTC.

The CDR3 reads CASMRASIFNGELFF. CDR3 nucleotide sequence: TGTGCCAGCATGAGGGCTAGTATCTTCAACGGGGAGCTGTTTTTT. V and J are TRBV6-5 and TRBJ2-2, with D tentatively TRBD2 (5 bases). The germline V and J ends were trimmed by 7 bases and 7 bases, with 19 bases remaining between them. Germline V gene lookup returns CDR1 MNHEY and CDR2 SVGAGI. The CDR3 sequence is 15 residues long.

V and J are TRBV6-6 and TRBJ1-1, with D perhaps TRBD1 (6 bases). The CDR3 loop spans 15 amino acids. The V and J ends lost 6 bases and 1 base respectively, with 15 bases between them. Germline V gene lookup returns CDR1 MNHNY and CDR2 SVGAGI (reference sequence). CDR3: CASRIGLQGNTEAFF. As DNA, the CDR3 is TGTGCCAGCAGGATTGGCCTACAGGGGAACACTGAAGCTTTCTTT.

The J gene is TRBJ1-1, the V gene TRBV7-2; the D is unclear. The germline V gene encodes CDR1 SGHTA and CDR2 FQGNSA. Trimming left V 2 bases short and J 1 base short, with 5 bases between. The CDR3 totals 13 residues. The DNA for the CDR3 is TGTGCCAGCAGCTTATTACCGAACACTGAAGCTTTCTTT. Translating gives CASSLLPNTEAFF.

This clone showed up just once. The V gene is TRBV30, the J gene TRBJ1-5; D ambiguous. This CDR3 spans 16 amino acids. Trimming pared 4 bases from V and 2 bases from J, leaving 18 bases between. The germline V gene encodes CDR1 GTSNPN and CDR2 SVGIG (reference sequence). The CDR3 here is CAWTAAGGYGNQPQHF. The CDR3 DNA follows: TGTGCCTGGACCGCCGCGGGAGGGTACGGCAATCAGCCCCAGCATTTT.

The CDR3 here is CASSEFSGTNTGELFF. In DNA form, the CDR3 reads TGTGCCAGCAGTGAATTCTCAGGAACGAACACCGGGGAGCTGTTTTTT. V is TRBV6-1 and J is TRBJ2-2; no clear D gene. The CDR3 loop spans 16 amino acids. V lost 2 bases and J lost 0, with 10 bases in between. Germline V CDR1 and CDR2: MNHNS, SASEGT.